A selection of T cell receptor beta chains follows, all from one sample in a study of T-cell reconstitution after alpha-beta-depleted transplantation in children. TCRdb called the PCR reads again in MiXCR, with one record for every CDR3 protein. The sample includes 750,000 to 950,000 distinct CDR3 sequences, approximately 15% of them seen just once. The starting material was PBMCs, mostly from graft donor cells, obtained 360 days after TCRalphabeta/CD19-depleted stem cell transplant. These receptors came from a male patient younger than 18 who had a stem cell transplant for acute lymphoblastic leukemia, so the T cells may come from the graft donor. Each CDR3 is given with its conserved first and last residue. The order of the fields is CDR3 protein, CDR3 DNA, V gene, D gene, clone size, J gene. The D gene is left open where the match is weak. Size is omitted from some rows. Given values are once, few, many or a class for expanded clones.

cdr3_aa: CSVEAGSEESYGYTF
cdr3_nt: TGCAGCGTTGAAGCCGGGAGCGAGGAGAGTTATGGCTACACCTTC
v_call: TRBV29-1
d_call: .
clone_size: few
j_call: TRBJ1-2

cdr3_aa: CAIRQTGMGQETQYF
cdr3_nt: TGTGCCATCAGGCAGACAGGGATGGGCCAAGAGACCCAGTACTTC
v_call: TRBV10-3
d_call: TRBD1
clone_size: many
j_call: TRBJ2-5

cdr3_aa: CASSFPPDGGNQPQHF
cdr3_nt: TGTGCCAGCAGTTTCCCCCCTGACGGTGGCAATCAGCCCCAGCATTTT
v_call: TRBV28
d_call: .
clone_size: .
j_call: TRBJ1-5

cdr3_aa: CASSERFRDSNQPQHF
cdr3_nt: TGTGCCAGCAGTGAGAGGTTCCGGGATAGCAATCAGCCCCAGCATTTT
v_call: TRBV2
d_call: .
clone_size: few
j_call: TRBJ1-5

cdr3_aa: CASRRTSGFYEQYF
cdr3_nt: TGTGCCAGTAGAAGGACTAGCGGATTTTACGAGCAGTACTTC
v_call: TRBV19
d_call: TRBD2
clone_size: .
j_call: TRBJ2-7

cdr3_aa: CSAPQPGQSNEKLFF
cdr3_nt: TGCAGTGCTCCGCAACCGGGACAGTCAAATGAAAAACTGTTTTTT
v_call: TRBV20-1
d_call: TRBD1
clone_size: few
j_call: TRBJ1-4

cdr3_aa: CSARDPQGGGNYGYTF
cdr3_nt: TGCAGTGCTAGAGATCCCCAGGGAGGGGGGAACTATGGCTACACCTTC
v_call: TRBV20-1
d_call: .
clone_size: .
j_call: TRBJ1-2

cdr3_aa: CASSAGQGARVNTEAFF
cdr3_nt: TGTGCCAGCAGCGCGGGACAGGGGGCGAGGGTGAACACTGAAGCTTTCTTT
v_call: TRBV9
d_call: TRBD1
clone_size: few
j_call: TRBJ1-1

cdr3_aa: CASSLDEWDEQYF
cdr3_nt: TGTGCCAGCAGCTTGGACGAATGGGACGAGCAGTACTTC
v_call: TRBV5-6
d_call: .
clone_size: .
j_call: TRBJ2-7

cdr3_aa: CASSSRYYEQYF
cdr3_nt: TGTGCCAGCAGCTCACGGTACTACGAGCAGTACTTC
v_call: TRBV12-3/TRBV12-4
d_call: .
clone_size: few
j_call: TRBJ2-7

cdr3_aa: CASRGTGFSYGYTF
cdr3_nt: TGTGCCAGTAGGGGGACAGGGTTTTCCTATGGCTACACCTTC
v_call: TRBV19
d_call: TRBD1
clone_size: once
j_call: TRBJ1-2

cdr3_aa: CASSRDRGTSLSTGELFF
cdr3_nt: TGCGCCAGCAGCCGGGATCGCGGGACTAGCTTAAGCACCGGGGAGCTGTTTTTT
v_call: TRBV5-1
d_call: TRBD2
clone_size: .
j_call: TRBJ2-2

cdr3_aa: CASSLDSPAGRTDTQYF
cdr3_nt: TGTGCCAGCTCACTGGATAGCCCCGCGGGGCGCACAGATACGCAGTATTTT
v_call: TRBV18
d_call: .
clone_size: few
j_call: TRBJ2-3

cdr3_aa: CASSLGFLRNQETQYF
cdr3_nt: TGCGCCAGCAGCTTGGGATTTTTGCGGAACCAAGAGACCCAGTACTTC
v_call: TRBV5-1
d_call: .
clone_size: .
j_call: TRBJ2-5

cdr3_aa: CSARDWRAPRDNEQFF
cdr3_nt: TGCAGTGCTAGAGATTGGAGAGCTCCCCGCGACAATGAGCAGTTCTTC
v_call: TRBV20-1
d_call: .
clone_size: many
j_call: TRBJ2-1

cdr3_aa: CASSPRGQIQETQYF
cdr3_nt: TGTGCCAGCTCACCTAGGGGACAGATTCAAGAGACCCAGTACTTC
v_call: TRBV18
d_call: TRBD1
clone_size: few
j_call: TRBJ2-5

cdr3_aa: CASSNSHSGRYYNEQFF
cdr3_nt: TGCGCCAGCAGCAATTCTCATAGCGGGAGGTATTACAATGAGCAGTTCTTC
v_call: TRBV5-1
d_call: TRBD2
clone_size: few
j_call: TRBJ2-1

cdr3_aa: CASTPGLGWGEQYF
cdr3_nt: TGTGCCAGCACGCCCGGACTAGGGTGGGGAGAGCAGTACTTC
v_call: TRBV6-1
d_call: TRBD2
clone_size: few
j_call: TRBJ2-7

cdr3_aa: CASSDFGGRGSYNEQFF
cdr3_nt: TGTGCCAGCAGCGATTTCGGGGGGAGGGGATCCTACAATGAGCAGTTCTTC
v_call: TRBV27
d_call: TRBD2
clone_size: few
j_call: TRBJ2-1

cdr3_aa: CASRQARTWQGGELFF
cdr3_nt: TGCGCCAGCAGGCAAGCGAGGACCTGGCAAGGCGGGGAGCTGTTTTTT
v_call: TRBV5-1
d_call: .
clone_size: .
j_call: TRBJ2-2

cdr3_aa: CASSQVGAGRAKNIQYF
cdr3_nt: TGCGCCAGCAGCCAAGTAGGGGCCGGCCGCGCCAAAAACATTCAGTACTTC
v_call: TRBV4-1
d_call: .
clone_size: few
j_call: TRBJ2-4

cdr3_aa: CASSQDRLTGGDEQFF
cdr3_nt: TGCGCCAGCAGCCAAGATCGACTAACAGGGGGAGATGAGCAGTTCTTC
v_call: TRBV4-1
d_call: TRBD1
clone_size: .
j_call: TRBJ2-1

cdr3_aa: CASSLGGNRNDEQYF
cdr3_nt: TGTGCCAGCAGCTTGGGTGGGAACAGGAACGACGAGCAGTACTTC
v_call: TRBV7-3
d_call: .
clone_size: few
j_call: TRBJ2-7

cdr3_aa: CASSLGPIAGEQYF
cdr3_nt: TGTGCCAGCAGTTTGGGACCCATCGCTGGGGAGCAGTACTTC
v_call: TRBV12-3/TRBV12-4
d_call: .
clone_size: few
j_call: TRBJ2-7

cdr3_aa: CASSRGGTAYEQYF
cdr3_nt: TGTGCCAGTAGTAGGGGGGGCACCGCCTACGAGCAGTACTTC
v_call: TRBV19
d_call: .
clone_size: .
j_call: TRBJ2-7

cdr3_aa: CASSVDSRYNEQFF
cdr3_nt: TGTGCCAGCAGCGTCGATAGCAGATACAATGAGCAGTTCTTC
v_call: TRBV9
d_call: .
clone_size: .
j_call: TRBJ2-1

cdr3_aa: CASSLPGTGPHEQYF
cdr3_nt: TGTGCCAGCAGTTTGCCCGGGACAGGGCCCCACGAGCAGTACTTC
v_call: TRBV12-3/TRBV12-4
d_call: TRBD1
clone_size: .
j_call: TRBJ2-7

cdr3_aa: CASSSGSGHALYEQYF
cdr3_nt: TGCGCCAGCAGCTCGGGGTCAGGACACGCGCTCTACGAGCAGTACTTC
v_call: TRBV5-1
d_call: .
clone_size: few
j_call: TRBJ2-7

cdr3_aa: CASREEQSSYEQYF
cdr3_nt: TGTGCCAGCAGGGAGGAACAGAGCTCCTACGAGCAGTACTTC
v_call: TRBV11-1
d_call: .
clone_size: many
j_call: TRBJ2-7

cdr3_aa: CASSQVGGTPYF
cdr3_nt: TGCGCCAGCAGCCAAGTTGGGGGTACTCCGTACTTC
v_call: TRBV4-1
d_call: .
clone_size: few
j_call: TRBJ2-7

cdr3_aa: CATSREQVTYTEAFF
cdr3_nt: TGTGCCACCAGCAGGGAACAGGTGACCTACACTGAAGCTTTCTTT
v_call: TRBV15
d_call: .
clone_size: few
j_call: TRBJ1-1

cdr3_aa: CASSLGGAGTQYF
cdr3_nt: TGTGCCAGCAGCTTAGGTGGAGCTGGTACGCAGTATTTT
v_call: TRBV7-3
d_call: .
clone_size: many
j_call: TRBJ2-3

cdr3_aa: CASSFPGTSGTKTYNEQFF
cdr3_nt: TGTGCCAGCAGCTTTCCCGGGACTAGCGGAACTAAAACCTACAATGAGCAGTTCTTC
v_call: TRBV11-3
d_call: TRBD2
clone_size: .
j_call: TRBJ2-1

cdr3_aa: CASSSLGRPQSYNEQFF
cdr3_nt: TGTGCCAGCAGTTCCCTCGGGAGACCTCAGAGCTACAATGAGCAGTTCTTC
v_call: TRBV6-5
d_call: .
clone_size: few
j_call: TRBJ2-1

cdr3_aa: CASSLAAGPETQYF
cdr3_nt: TGCGCCAGCAGCTTGGCCGCGGGGCCGGAGACCCAGTACTTC
v_call: TRBV5-1
d_call: .
clone_size: few
j_call: TRBJ2-5

cdr3_aa: CASSDRRYIQYF
cdr3_nt: TGTGCCAGTAGTGACCGGAGGTACATTCAGTACTTC
v_call: TRBV19
d_call: .
clone_size: many
j_call: TRBJ2-4

cdr3_aa: CASSFPSGRASGELFF
cdr3_nt: TGTGCCAGCAGTTTTCCCAGCGGGAGGGCCTCCGGGGAGCTGTTTTTT
v_call: TRBV6-2/TRBV6-3
d_call: TRBD2
clone_size: many
j_call: TRBJ2-2

cdr3_aa: CASSFPGKRYEQYF
cdr3_nt: TGCGCCAGCAGCTTTCCCGGTAAGCGCTACGAGCAGTACTTC
v_call: TRBV5-1
d_call: .
clone_size: .
j_call: TRBJ2-7

cdr3_aa: CASSLELNTDTQYF
cdr3_nt: TGCGCCAGCAGCTTGGAACTGAACACAGATACGCAGTATTTT
v_call: TRBV5-1
d_call: .
clone_size: .
j_call: TRBJ2-3

cdr3_aa: CASSQERDRETQYF
cdr3_nt: TGCGCCAGCAGCCAAGAAAGGGACCGAGAGACCCAGTACTTC
v_call: TRBV4-1
d_call: .
clone_size: .
j_call: TRBJ2-5

cdr3_aa: CASSSGQGSSSVGELFF
cdr3_nt: TGTGCCAGCAGTTCCGGACAGGGGAGTTCGTCGGTCGGGGAGCTGTTTTTT
v_call: TRBV6-4
d_call: TRBD1
clone_size: .
j_call: TRBJ2-2

cdr3_aa: CASSASSGRAEDEQFF
cdr3_nt: TGTGCCAGCAGTGCTTCAAGCGGGAGGGCCGAGGATGAGCAGTTCTTC
v_call: TRBV28
d_call: TRBD2
clone_size: .
j_call: TRBJ2-1

cdr3_aa: CAGSQGQGVNTEAFF
cdr3_nt: TGTGCCGGCAGCCAGGGACAGGGGGTGAACACTGAAGCTTTCTTT
v_call: TRBV7-8
d_call: TRBD1
clone_size: .
j_call: TRBJ1-1

cdr3_aa: CASSPSADSYEQYF
cdr3_nt: TGTGCCAGCTCACCATCAGCGGACTCCTACGAGCAGTACTTC
v_call: TRBV18
d_call: .
clone_size: .
j_call: TRBJ2-7

cdr3_aa: CSAGVSGLVANEQFF
cdr3_nt: TGCAGTGCTGGTGTCTCGGGACTAGTAGCCAATGAGCAGTTCTTC
v_call: TRBV20-1
d_call: TRBD2
clone_size: many
j_call: TRBJ2-1

cdr3_aa: CATSAAGGQGEQFF
cdr3_nt: TGTGCCACCAGTGCGGCGGGAGGGCAGGGAGAGCAGTTCTTC
v_call: TRBV24-1
d_call: TRBD2
clone_size: few
j_call: TRBJ2-1

cdr3_aa: CSVGPGAYYEQYF
cdr3_nt: TGCAGCGTGGGCCCGGGGGCTTACTACGAGCAGTACTTC
v_call: TRBV29-1
d_call: .
clone_size: many
j_call: TRBJ2-7

cdr3_aa: CASSQVLTEYYEQYF
cdr3_nt: TGTGCCAGCAGCCAAGTTTTGACAGAGTACTACGAGCAGTACTTC
v_call: TRBV3-1
d_call: .
clone_size: few
j_call: TRBJ2-7

cdr3_aa: CSTREGERPDTQYF
cdr3_nt: TGCAGCACCCGTGAGGGGGAGAGGCCAGATACGCAGTATTTT
v_call: TRBV29-1
d_call: .
clone_size: few
j_call: TRBJ2-3

cdr3_aa: CASSLRSYGTDTQYF
cdr3_nt: TGTGCCAGCAGTCTCCGGTCGTACGGCACAGATACGCAGTATTTT
v_call: TRBV27
d_call: .
clone_size: .
j_call: TRBJ2-3

cdr3_aa: CASSFPGQYEQYF
cdr3_nt: TGTGCCAGCAGCTTCCCAGGGCAATACGAGCAGTACTTC
v_call: TRBV7-9
d_call: .
clone_size: .
j_call: TRBJ2-7

cdr3_aa: CASSSEGGPYEQYF
cdr3_nt: TGCGCCAGCAGCTCCGAGGGAGGGCCCTACGAGCAGTACTTC
v_call: TRBV5-1
d_call: TRBD2
clone_size: few
j_call: TRBJ2-7

cdr3_aa: CASSFTSFTGETQYF
cdr3_nt: TGTGCCAGCAGTTTCACTAGTTTTACGGGAGAGACCCAGTACTTC
v_call: TRBV12-3/TRBV12-4
d_call: .
clone_size: .
j_call: TRBJ2-5

cdr3_aa: CASSLSGDYTGELFF
cdr3_nt: TGCGCCAGCAGCTTGTCTGGGGACTACACCGGGGAGCTGTTTTTT
v_call: TRBV5-1
d_call: .
clone_size: few
j_call: TRBJ2-2

cdr3_aa: CASSLGTGTPTWSQYF
cdr3_nt: TGTGCCAGCAGTTTAGGTACCGGGACCCCTACCTGGAGCCAGTACTTC
v_call: TRBV12-3/TRBV12-4
d_call: .
clone_size: few
j_call: TRBJ2-5

cdr3_aa: CASSYSRWGGGSTGEPFF
cdr3_nt: .
v_call: TRBV6-5
d_call: .
clone_size: .
j_call: TRBJ2-2